Listed below are T cell receptor beta chains from one sample, sequenced in a study of T cells in Graves' hyperthyroidism and ophthalmopathy. Via MiXCR, TCRdb re-called the multiplex PCR reads, giving one row per CDR3 protein. This sample has 640,000 or so distinct CDR3 sequences, with about 15% found just once. Material: blood. Receptors were obtained from a woman between 40 and 55 years old with Graves' ophthalmopathy. Each CDR3 is given with its conserved first and last residue. A D gene is named only where the DNA matches it firmly. Clone size appears in some rows only: once, few, many, or a class for an expanded clone.

cdr3_nt: TGTGCCAGCAGTTACCCGAACGGTCCGAGCTACGAGCAGTACTTC
cdr3_aa: CASSYPNGPSYEQYF
d_call: -
clone_size: many
cdr3_length: 15
v_call: TRBV6-5
j_call: TRBJ2-7

cdr3_nt: TGTGCCAGCAGTTACGAGTCAGTTAGGGGGGCGGGGGACGAGCAGTACTTC
cdr3_aa: CASSYESVRGAGDEQYF
d_call: -
clone_size: many
cdr3_length: 17
v_call: TRBV6-5
j_call: TRBJ2-7

cdr3_nt: TGTGCCAGCAGCCAAGATTTGGTGCATCTTTTGAACACTGAAGCTTTCTTT
cdr3_aa: CASSQDLVHLLNTEAFF
d_call: -
clone_size: few
cdr3_length: 17
v_call: TRBV4-2
j_call: TRBJ1-1

cdr3_nt: TGTGCCAGCAGCTACGCCACGGGGATGTCTGGAAACACCATATATTTT
cdr3_aa: CASSYATGMSGNTIYF
d_call: -
clone_size: many
cdr3_length: 16
v_call: TRBV11-3
j_call: TRBJ1-3

cdr3_nt: TGTGCCAGCAGGGGGGGGCTGGCAGGACAGAGCTCTGGAAACACCATATATTTT
cdr3_aa: CASRGGLAGQSSGNTIYF
d_call: -
clone_size: many
cdr3_length: 18
v_call: TRBV6-2/TRBV6-3
j_call: TRBJ1-3

cdr3_nt: TGTGCCAGCAGCTTGGGCCTGGGAGACAATCAGCCCCAGCATTTT
cdr3_aa: CASSLGLGDNQPQHF
d_call: -
clone_size: few
cdr3_length: 15
v_call: TRBV11-2
j_call: TRBJ1-5

cdr3_nt: TGTGCCAGCAGCTTTGGGGGGGGACAGTCGAACACTGAAGCTTTCTTT
cdr3_aa: CASSFGGGQSNTEAFF
d_call: TRBD1
clone_size: few
cdr3_length: 16
v_call: TRBV13
j_call: TRBJ1-1

cdr3_nt: TGTGCCAGCAGACGACAGGGGTTTGACAATCAGCCCCAGCATTTT
cdr3_aa: CASRRQGFDNQPQHF
d_call: TRBD1
clone_size: many
cdr3_length: 15
v_call: TRBV12-3/TRBV12-4
j_call: TRBJ1-5

cdr3_nt: TGTGCCGTCAGAGTGGGGGGGCAGCCCTCCGACGAGCAGTACTTC
cdr3_aa: CAVRVGGQPSDEQYF
d_call: -
clone_size: -
cdr3_length: 15
v_call: TRBV10-3
j_call: TRBJ2-7

cdr3_nt: TGCAGTGCCCCGGGACTAGCGGGACTTTTCTCCTACGAGCAGTACTTC
cdr3_aa: CSAPGLAGLFSYEQYF
d_call: TRBD2
clone_size: many
cdr3_length: 16
v_call: TRBV20-1
j_call: TRBJ2-7

cdr3_nt: TGCAGTGCTAGAGATGGGAGCCACAATCAGCCCCAGCATTTT
cdr3_aa: CSARDGSHNQPQHF
d_call: -
clone_size: many
cdr3_length: 14
v_call: TRBV20-1
j_call: TRBJ1-5

cdr3_nt: TGTGCCAGCAGGACGGCGTCGGGTCAGCCCCAGCATTTT
cdr3_aa: CASRTASGQPQHF
d_call: -
clone_size: many
cdr3_length: 13
v_call: TRBV6-1
j_call: TRBJ1-5

cdr3_nt: TGTGCCAGCAGCGCTGGGAGGTTAACGAACACTGAAGCTTTCTTT
cdr3_aa: CASSAGRLTNTEAFF
d_call: -
clone_size: -
cdr3_length: 15
v_call: TRBV7-2
j_call: TRBJ1-1

cdr3_nt: TGCAGTGCTAGAGGGCCCCCACAAGAACTAGCCAAAAACATTCAGTACTTC
cdr3_aa: CSARGPPQELAKNIQYF
d_call: -
clone_size: -
cdr3_length: 17
v_call: TRBV20-1
j_call: TRBJ2-4

cdr3_nt: TGTGCCTGGAGTCGGGACACCTATAACTATGGCTACACCTTC
cdr3_aa: CAWSRDTYNYGYTF
d_call: -
clone_size: few
cdr3_length: 14
v_call: TRBV30
j_call: TRBJ1-2

cdr3_nt: TGTGCCAGCAGTTTAGGGGGTAACTTTGCTGAAGCTTTCTTT
cdr3_aa: CASSLGGNFAEAFF
d_call: -
clone_size: many
cdr3_length: 14
v_call: TRBV28
j_call: TRBJ1-1

cdr3_nt: TGTGCCAGCAGCGGGGGTTATCGTGGCTCCTACGAGCAGTACTTC
cdr3_aa: CASSGGYRGSYEQYF
d_call: -
clone_size: -
cdr3_length: 15
v_call: TRBV2
j_call: TRBJ2-7

cdr3_nt: TGCAGTGCTAGATCAGCGAATAACTACGAGCAGTACTTC
cdr3_aa: CSARSANNYEQYF
d_call: -
clone_size: -
cdr3_length: 13
v_call: TRBV20-1
j_call: TRBJ2-7

cdr3_nt: TGCAGCGTTGAAGAAGGGGGTTACGAGCAGTACTTC
cdr3_aa: CSVEEGGYEQYF
d_call: -
clone_size: many
cdr3_length: 12
v_call: TRBV29-1
j_call: TRBJ2-7

cdr3_nt: TGCGCCAGCAGCCAAGATGATAGCGGAAGTTTACAAGAGACCCAGTACTTC
cdr3_aa: CASSQDDSGSLQETQYF
d_call: -
clone_size: -
cdr3_length: 17
v_call: TRBV4-1
j_call: TRBJ2-5

cdr3_nt: TGTGCCAGCAGCACAGCGAACACCGGGGAGCTGTTTTTT
cdr3_aa: CASSTANTGELFF
d_call: -
clone_size: many
cdr3_length: 13
v_call: TRBV28
j_call: TRBJ2-2

cdr3_nt: TGTGCCAGCTCACCTATGGATTCAGGCTACACCTTC
cdr3_aa: CASSPMDSGYTF
d_call: -
clone_size: -
cdr3_length: 12
v_call: TRBV18
j_call: TRBJ1-2

cdr3_nt: TGTGCCAGCAGTTACGGGATTAATCAGCCCCAGCATTTT
cdr3_aa: CASSYGINQPQHF
d_call: -
clone_size: many
cdr3_length: 13
v_call: TRBV6-5
j_call: TRBJ1-5

cdr3_nt: TGTGCCAGCAGTTTACCCCCATCTGGAAACACCATATATTTT
cdr3_aa: CASSLPPSGNTIYF
d_call: -
clone_size: -
cdr3_length: 14
v_call: TRBV28
j_call: TRBJ1-3

cdr3_nt: TGTGTCAGCAGCCAAAATATGAACACTGAAGCTTTCTTT
cdr3_aa: CVSSQNMNTEAFF
d_call: -
clone_size: -
cdr3_length: 13
v_call: TRBV7-3
j_call: TRBJ1-1

cdr3_nt: TGTGCCAGCAGCCTAACGGTGGATGGCTACACCTTC
cdr3_aa: CASSLTVDGYTF
d_call: -
clone_size: many
cdr3_length: 12
v_call: TRBV16
j_call: TRBJ1-2